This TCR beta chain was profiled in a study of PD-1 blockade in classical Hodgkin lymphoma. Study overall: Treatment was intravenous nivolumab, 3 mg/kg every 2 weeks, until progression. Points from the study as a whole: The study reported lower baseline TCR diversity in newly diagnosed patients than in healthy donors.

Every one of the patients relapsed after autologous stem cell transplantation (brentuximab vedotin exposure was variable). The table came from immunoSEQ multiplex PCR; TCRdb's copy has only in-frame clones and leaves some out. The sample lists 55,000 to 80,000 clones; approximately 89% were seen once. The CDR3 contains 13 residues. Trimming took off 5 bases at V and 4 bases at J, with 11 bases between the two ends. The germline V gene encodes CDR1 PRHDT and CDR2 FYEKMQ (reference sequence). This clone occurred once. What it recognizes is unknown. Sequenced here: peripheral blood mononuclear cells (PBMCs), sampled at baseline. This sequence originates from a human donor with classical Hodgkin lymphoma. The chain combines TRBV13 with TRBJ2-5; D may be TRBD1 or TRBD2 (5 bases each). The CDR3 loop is CASSLGDLETQYF. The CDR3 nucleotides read TGTGCCAGCAGCCTCGGGGACCTAGAGACCCAGTACTTC.